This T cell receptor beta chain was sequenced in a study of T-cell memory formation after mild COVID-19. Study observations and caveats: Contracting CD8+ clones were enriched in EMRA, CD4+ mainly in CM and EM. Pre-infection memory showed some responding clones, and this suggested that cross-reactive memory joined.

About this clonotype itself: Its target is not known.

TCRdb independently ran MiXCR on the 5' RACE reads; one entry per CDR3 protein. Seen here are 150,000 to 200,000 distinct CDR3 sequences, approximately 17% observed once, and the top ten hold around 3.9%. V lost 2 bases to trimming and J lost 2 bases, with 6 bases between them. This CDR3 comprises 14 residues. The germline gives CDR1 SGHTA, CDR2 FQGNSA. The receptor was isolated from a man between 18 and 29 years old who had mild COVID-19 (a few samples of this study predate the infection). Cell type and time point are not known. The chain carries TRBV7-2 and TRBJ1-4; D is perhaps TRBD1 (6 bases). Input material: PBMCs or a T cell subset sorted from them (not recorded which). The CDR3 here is CASSLQGTNEKLFF. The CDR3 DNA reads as TGTGCCAGCAGCTTACAGGGGACTAATGAAAAACTGTTTTTT.